These 30 T cell receptor beta chains were all obtained from the same sample, sequenced in a study of T cell clonotyping in hematopoietic cell transplantation. Profiling relied on immunoSEQ multiplex PCR, and the TCRdb table lists in-frame clones only, not all of them. The data contain about 27,000 clones, approximately 96% of them seen just once; the ten biggest clones take up approximately 1.5%. Sequencing was performed on peripheral blood mononuclear cells. These receptors were collected from a man aged 50 to 60 in good health. Some clones in this sample may be carry-over from other donors' samples.

This rearrangement joins TRBV19 to TRBJ1-5, with D possibly matching TRBD1 (5 bases). Germline V lookup: CDR1 LNHDA, CDR2 SQIVND (reference sequence). The CDR3 consists of 18 residues. V lost 7 bases, J lost 0 bases, and 22 bases lay in between. Written as DNA, the CDR3 is TGTGCCAGTACCGAGAGAGTGTGGGGACGGGTTAGCAATCAGCCCCAGCATTTT. Protein: CASTERVWGRVSNQPQHF.

V is TRBV10-3 and J is TRBJ1-3; a weak D match, TRBD1 (6 bases). This CDR3 contains 14 residues. Per germline, CDR1 ENHRY and CDR2 SYGVKD. Trimming shortened V by 10 bases and J by 4 bases, and 17 bases separated the two germline ends. CDR3 region: CATEGSGAGNTIYF. CDR3 in DNA: TGTGCCACCGAAGGGTCGGGGGCCGGAAACACCATATATTTT.

This clone has only one observation. The rearrangement joins TRBV2 to TRBJ1-5; a weak D match, TRBD1 (6 bases). Germline loops: CDR1 SNHLY, CDR2 FYNNEI. Trimming shortened V by 3 bases and J by 4 bases, and 10 bases separated the two germline ends. The CDR3 length is 14 residues. CDR3: CASSDLDRNQPQHF. The DNA of the CDR3 is TGTGCCAGCAGTGATTTGGACAGAAATCAGCCCCAGCATTTT.

The chain recombines TRBV9 with TRBJ2-5, with D perhaps TRBD1 (6 bases). The CDR3 covers 13 residues. Germline-derived CDR1 and CDR2 are SGDLS and YYNGEE. V lost 7 bases and J 1 base, leaving 11 bases between the germline ends. DNA of the CDR3: TGTGCCAGCGGTGAAGGGGGCCAAGAGACCCAGTACTTC. It is translated as CASGEGGQETQYF. Supplemented by reference TRBV9 and TRBJ2-5, the full variable domain reads DSGVTQTPKHLITATGQRVTLRCSPRSGDLSVYWYQQSLDQGLQFLIQYYNGEERAKGNILERFSAQQFPDLHSELNLSSLELGDSALYFCASGEGGQETQYFGPGTRLLVL.

This sequence joins TRBV5-1 and TRBJ1-2; D call uncertain. Trimming stripped 4 bases from V and 0 bases from J, with 13 bases between. Germline V gene sequence: CDR1 SGHRS, CDR2 YFSETQ. This CDR3 comprises 15 residues. CDR3 DNA: TGCGCCAGCAGCCGCAGCGGAGGGACTAACTATGGCTACACCTTC. The encoded protein is CASSRSGGTNYGYTF.

The V and J genes are TRBV28 and TRBJ2-7; tentatively, D is TRBD1 (6 bases). This CDR3 is 15 amino acids long. Per the germline V gene, CDR1 is MDHEN and CDR2 is SYDVKM. V was clipped by 5 bases and J by 3 bases, with 17 bases between them. CDR3 residues: CASSALQGWGYEQYF. DNA of the CDR3: TGTGCCAGCAGTGCCCTACAGGGTTGGGGCTACGAGCAGTACTTC.

V gene TRBV28 combines with J gene TRBJ1-1; 10 bases are shared with TRBD1. From germline, CDR1 is MDHEN and CDR2 SYDVKM. The CDR3 totals 15 residues. The V segment lost 4 bases and the J segment 5 bases; nucleotides outside the gene matches: 7. Here the CDR3 DNA reads TGTGCCAGCAGTTCTCCGACAGGGGGCAAAACTGAAGCTTTCTTT. Protein product: CASSSPTGGKTEAFF. Drawing the rest from reference TRBV28 and TRBJ1-1, the complete variable domain is DVKVTQSSRYLVKRTGEKVFLECVQDMDHENMFWYRQDPGLGLRLIYFSYDVKMKEKGDIPEGYSVSREKKERFSLILESASTNQTSMYLCASSSPTGGKTEAFFGQGTRLTVV.

Points on this clone: One end of the junction varies from germline; a read error may be responsible. The chain links TRBV20-1 to TRBJ1-3; no reliable D call. This CDR3 comprises 11 residues. In germline, CDR1 is DFQATT, CDR2 SNEGSKA (reference sequence). The CDR3 sequence is CSARVENTIYF. The CDR3 DNA reads TGCAGTGCGAGAGTAGAAAACACCATATATTTT.

The chain recombines TRBV7-2 with TRBJ1-2; the D is unclear. The V and J ends lost 5 bases and 1 base respectively, with 8 bases between them. Germline CDR1 reads SGHTA; CDR2 reads FQGNSA. CDR3 length: 13 amino acids. This CDR3 is CASSPLSNYGYTF. In nucleotides, the CDR3 is TGTGCCAGCAGCCCCCTCAGTAACTATGGCTACACCTTC.

The chain combines TRBV5-4 with TRBJ2-7; 9 bases agree with TRBD1. This CDR3 spans 18 amino acids. Germline loops: CDR1 SGHNT, CDR2 YYREEE (reference sequence). V was pared by 4 bases and J by 5 bases, with 19 bases of the junction left unmatched. The CDR3 nucleotides are TGTGCCAGCAGCCCCATTAGGGGGACAGGGCGCTTTGACCACGAGCAGTACTTC. This codes for CASSPIRGTGRFDHEQYF.

This clone was recorded only once. The chain joins TRBV27 to TRBJ1-6, with no clear D. The germline gives CDR1 MNHEY, CDR2 SMNVEV (reference sequence). CDR3 length: 14 amino acids. The V end was cut by 3 bases, the J end by 3 bases, with 6 bases between. The DNA of the CDR3 is TGTGCCAGCAGTTTTTCCTACTATAATTCACCCCTCCACTTT. Its protein is CASSFSYYNSPLHF.

The CDR3 is CASSSTGAYNSPLHF. CDR3 DNA sequence: TGTGCCAGCAGTTCAACAGGGGCGTATAATTCACCCCTCCACTTT. The chain links TRBV28 to TRBJ1-6, with TRBD1 identical over 7 bases. The CDR3 covers 15 residues. Per the germline V gene, CDR1 is MDHEN and CDR2 is SYDVKM. With 4 bases clipped from V and 4 bases from J, the junction kept 4 bases outside the gene matches.

Here the CDR3 DNA reads TGTGCCAGCTCACCTGACAGGGTTAGGCATCAGCCCCAGCATTTT. This translates into CASSPDRVRHQPQHF. The V gene is TRBV18, the J gene TRBJ1-5; 7 bases match TRBD1. Germline V gives CDR1 KGHSH, CDR2 LQKENI. This CDR3 is built from 15 residues. V gave up 3 bases and J gave up 5 bases; unmatched junction bases: 7.

V and J are TRBV11-3 and TRBJ2-2; TRBD1 is a possible D gene (5 bases). Germline V gene sequence: CDR1 SGHNT, CDR2 YENEEA. The CDR3 has 16 amino acids. Trimming removed 2 bases from V and 0 bases from J, with 10 bases in between. Here the CDR3 DNA reads TGTGCCAGCAGCTTAAGGCAGGGTCCGAACACCGGGGAGCTGTTTTTT. This codes for CASSLRQGPNTGELFF.

CDR3 DNA sequence: TGTGCCAGCAGCGGTCCGGGACAGACTAATGAAAAACTGTTTTTT. Translated: CASSGPGQTNEKLFF. The V and J genes are TRBV9 and TRBJ1-4; TRBD1 aligns across 7 bases. The germline V gene has CDR1 SGDLS and CDR2 YYNGEE. The CDR3 sequence is 15 residues long. J was trimmed by 2 bases and V by 3 bases; bases with no gene match: 4.

CDR3 coding DNA: TGTGCCAGCAGCTTAAGACAGAACAATCAGCCCCAGCATTTT. Its translation: CASSLRQNNQPQHF. This chain connects TRBV5-6 to TRBJ1-5; D might be TRBD1 (5 bases). The germline V gene encodes CDR1 SGHDT and CDR2 YYEEEE. CDR3 length equals 14 residues. Trimming removed 2 bases from V and 3 bases from J, with 9 bases in between.

V gene TRBV27 combines with J gene TRBJ2-7; 7 bases agree with TRBD2. Germline trimming cut 0 bases from V and 5 bases from J; bases unmatched to any gene: 7. This CDR3 region has 15 residues. The germline V gene encodes CDR1 MNHEY and CDR2 SMNVEV (reference sequence). CDR3 in DNA: TGTGCCAGCAGTTTATCGAGGCGAACTAGCGACGAGCAGTACTTC. The encoded protein is CASSLSRRTSDEQYF.

The chain recombines TRBV5-1 with TRBJ1-5, with 10 bases identical to TRBD1. Looked up from germline, CDR1 is SGHRS and CDR2 is YFSETQ. The CDR3 loop spans 14 amino acids. Trimming at V came to 4 bases and at J to 5 bases, leaving 3 bases not matched to a gene. CDR3 coding DNA: TGCGCCAGCAGCAGGGGGACAGGGGATCAGCCCCAGCATTTT. Protein sequence: CASSRGTGDQPQHF.

V is TRBV28 and J is TRBJ2-1; tentatively, D is TRBD2 (5 bases). V lost 6 bases and J 0 bases, leaving 15 bases between the germline ends. CDR3 length: 16 residues. The germline gives CDR1 MDHEN, CDR2 SYDVKM. CDR3 nucleotide sequence: TGTGCCAGCAGCCCCACCGGACTGAGCTCCTACAATGAGCAGTTCTTC. This sequence encodes CASSPTGLSSYNEQFF.

V usage is TRBV7-6 and J usage is TRBJ1-2; TRBD1 matches 8 bases. The V gene end was trimmed by 4 bases and the J gene end by 8 bases; junction bases not matched to a gene: 18. Germline CDR1 is SGHVS and CDR2 is FNYEAQ. The CDR3 covers 17 residues. This CDR3 is CASSWRYGGQGREGYTF. In DNA form, the CDR3 reads TGTGCCAGCAGCTGGCGTTACGGAGGACAGGGACGGGAGGGCTACACCTTC.

J is TRBJ2-6 and V is TRBV29-1; tentatively, D is TRBD1 or TRBD2 (5 bases each). This CDR3 is built from 15 residues. The germline V gene encodes CDR1 SQVTM and CDR2 ANQGSEA. Trimming left V 4 bases short and J 1 base short, with 11 bases between. CDR3 sequence: CSVGGYASGANVLTF. CDR3 sequence (DNA): TGCAGCGTTGGGGGGTACGCGTCTGGGGCCAACGTCCTGACTTTC.

This chain uses TRBV7-6 with TRBJ2-5; the match to TRBD2 covers 10 bases. Germline V gene sequence: CDR1 SGHVS, CDR2 FNYEAQ. The CDR3 loop spans 15 amino acids. V shed 2 bases, J shed 5 bases, and the junction held 5 bases outside the gene matches. CDR3 region: CASSLQRGGGETQYF. CDR3 bases: TGTGCCAGCAGCTTACAGCGGGGGGGCGGGGAGACCCAGTACTTC.

The chain combines TRBV7-2 with TRBJ1-2; 7 nucleotides line up with TRBD1. There are 13 residues in the CDR3. Germline values: CDR1 SGHTA, CDR2 FQGNSA. Losses at the gene ends were 3 bases for V and 3 bases for J; bases not matched to a gene: 1. CDR3 sequence: CASSLGQYYGYTF. CDR3 sequence (DNA): TGTGCCAGCAGCTTGGGACAGTACTATGGCTACACCTTC.

The chain has TRBV7-9 and TRBJ1-1, with a possible D match to TRBD1 (6 bases). The V end lost 3 bases, the J end lost 5 bases, and 10 bases lay between the germline ends. Germline V gene data show CDR1 as SEHNR and CDR2 as FQNEAQ (reference sequence). The CDR3 spans 13 residues. The DNA for the CDR3 is TGTGCCAGCAGCTTTAGTCAGGGGACTGAAGCTTTCTTT. Encoded protein: CASSFSQGTEAFF.

The rearrangement joins TRBV4-3 to TRBJ2-3; D is uncertain. The V and J ends lost 0 bases and 0 bases respectively, with 13 bases between them. The germline CDR1 and CDR2 sequences are LGHNA and YSLEER. This CDR3 has 17 residues. CDR3 DNA sequence: TGCGCCAGCAGCCAAGAAAGCAGCTCGGTAAGCACAGATACGCAGTATTTT. Its protein product is CASSQESSSVSTDTQYF.

In this sample, this clone turned up a few times. The chain uses TRBV2 and TRBJ1-5; no definite D call. CDR3 size: 14 residues. Germline CDR1 and CDR2: SNHLY and FYNNEI. V was cut by 5 bases and J by 0 bases, with 8 bases left in between. Here the CDR3 reads CASSRLNSNQPQHF. The CDR3 DNA follows: TGTGCCAGCAGTAGACTGAATAGCAATCAGCCCCAGCATTTT.

This chain links TRBV5-6 with TRBJ2-7; 12 bases are a match to TRBD2. The CDR3 totals 14 residues. Germline assignment: CDR1 SGHDT and CDR2 YYEEEE. The J segment lost 9 bases and the V segment lost 2 bases, leaving 6 bases of the junction unmatched. Written as DNA, the CDR3 is TGTGCCAGCAGCTTTTCTAGCGGGGGGGCCGGGCAGTACTTC. Translated: CASSFSSGGAGQYF.

The chain joins TRBV7-9 to TRBJ1-2; D remains ambiguous. V was trimmed by 2 bases and J by 6 bases, leaving 16 bases between them. The germline V gene encodes CDR1 SEHNR and CDR2 FQNEAQ (reference sequence). This CDR3 contains 15 residues. CDR3 loop: CASSLLGPDRNGYTF. CDR3 coding DNA: TGTGCCAGCAGCTTATTAGGCCCTGACCGGAATGGCTACACCTTC.

This chain uses TRBV4-1 with TRBJ1-2; D gene ambiguous. The CDR3 runs to 14 residues. Trimming removed 2 bases at V and 1 base at J, with 8 bases between. Germline V lookup: CDR1 MGHRA, CDR2 YSYEKL. Here the CDR3 DNA reads TGCGCCAGCAGCCAATATATTCTTAACTATGGCTACACCTTC. Its translation: CASSQYILNYGYTF.

The CDR3 sequence is CASSWGDGLGEQYF. CDR3 DNA: TGTGCCAGCAGTTGGGGGGACGGCTTAGGGGAGCAGTACTTC. This sequence joins TRBV25-1 and TRBJ2-7; D may be TRBD2 (6 bases). The ends were cut back, 5 bases at V and 7 bases at J, with 18 bases in the middle. The CDR3 covers 14 residues. CDR1 MGHDK and CDR2 SYGVNS come from the germline V gene.